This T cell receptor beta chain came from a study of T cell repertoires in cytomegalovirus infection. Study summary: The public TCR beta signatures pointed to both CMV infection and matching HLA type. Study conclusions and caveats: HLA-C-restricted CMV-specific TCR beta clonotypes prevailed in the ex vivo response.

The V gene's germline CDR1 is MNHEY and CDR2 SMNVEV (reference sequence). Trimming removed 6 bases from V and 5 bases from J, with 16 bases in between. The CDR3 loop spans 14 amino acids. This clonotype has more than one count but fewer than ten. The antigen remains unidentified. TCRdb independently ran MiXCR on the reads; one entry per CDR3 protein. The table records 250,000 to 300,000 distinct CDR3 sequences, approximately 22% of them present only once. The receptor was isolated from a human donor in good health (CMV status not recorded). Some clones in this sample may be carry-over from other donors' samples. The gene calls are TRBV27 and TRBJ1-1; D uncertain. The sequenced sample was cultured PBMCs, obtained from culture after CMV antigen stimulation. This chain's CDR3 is CASRPGQVRTEAFF. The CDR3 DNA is TGTGCCAGCAGGCCCGGGCAGGTCAGAACTGAAGCTTTCTTT.